These 28 T cell receptor beta chains came from one sample sequenced in a study of patients and donors after allogeneic stem cell transplantation. TCRdb processed the RT-PCR reads anew with MiXCR; each CDR3 protein has one entry. The sample shows about 87,000 distinct CDR3 sequences, approximately 5.2% of them seen only once. Material for sequencing was blood, either unsorted or a sorted T cell fraction (not recorded which). The receptor source for this set is a human donor who was either an allogeneic HSCT recipient or a stem cell or donor lymphocyte infusion donor (not recorded which). It is not recorded whose cells these are; they may come from a transplant donor.

This clonotype was found a few times. The chain links TRBV27 to TRBJ2-1; D remains ambiguous. The CDR3 has 14 amino acids. Germline-derived CDR1 and CDR2 are MNHEY and SMNVEV (reference sequence). Trimming pared 6 bases from V and 7 bases from J, leaving 16 bases between. Here the CDR3 reads CASRRLAGPNEQFF. The CDR3 bases are TGTGCCAGCAGACGCCTGGCCGGGCCAAATGAGCAGTTCTTC.

Only a few counts were recorded for this clonotype. The rearrangement links TRBV12-3 or TRBV12-4 to TRBJ1-4; tentative D call: TRBD1 (6 bases). The CDR3 length is 14 residues. Trimming cost V 6 bases and J 7 bases, with 15 bases left between them. This chain's CDR3 is CASSPTGQGEKLFF. In DNA, the CDR3 is TGTGCCAGCAGCCCAACAGGGCAGGGTGAAAAACTGTTTTTT.

This clonotype was seen at least ten times. J is TRBJ1-3 and V is TRBV7-9; D not certain. This CDR3 has 13 amino acids. Trimming shortened V by 3 bases and J by 3 bases, and 6 bases separated the two germline ends. Germline CDR1 SEHNR, CDR2 FQNEAQ (reference sequence). CDR3 sequence (DNA): TGTGCCAGCAGCTTTCTTGGTGGAAACACCATATATTTT. This sequence encodes CASSFLGGNTIYF.

In its sample, this clonotype was seen many times. The chain couples TRBV20-1 to TRBJ2-7; tentatively, D is TRBD1 (6 bases). The germline V gene encodes CDR1 DFQATT and CDR2 SNEGSKA (reference sequence). V was shortened by 3 bases and J by 3 bases, with 15 bases between the two germline ends. The CDR3 contains 14 residues. CDR3 coding DNA: TGCAGTGCTAGGTCCCCTGCAGGGGTCTACGAGCAGTACTTC. This gives the protein CSARSPAGVYEQYF.

This clonotype came up many times. This rearrangement joins TRBV28 to TRBJ2-1, with D perhaps TRBD2 (5 bases). The V end was cut by 3 bases, the J end by 9 bases, with 18 bases between. Germline CDR1 and CDR2: MDHEN and SYDVKM. CDR3 length: 15 residues. The CDR3 loop reads CASSFNRRGPGEQFF. CDR3 nucleotide sequence: TGTGCCAGCAGTTTCAATCGTCGGGGTCCGGGTGAGCAGTTCTTC.

This clonotype was counted at least ten times. The chain uses TRBV5-1 and TRBJ1-1, with D perhaps matching TRBD1 (6 bases). Germline CDR1 is SGHRS and CDR2 is YFSETQ. CDR3 length: 14 residues. V was shortened by 4 bases and J by 2 bases, with 12 bases between the two germline ends. CDR3: CASSPTGSNTEAFF. The CDR3 bases are TGCGCCAGCAGCCCGACAGGTTCCAACACTGAAGCTTTCTTT.

In this sample, this clonotype turned up many times. The CDR3, as DNA: TGCAGTGCTAGAGGGCCAGGGATGAACACTGAAGCTTTCTTT. Amino acids: CSARGPGMNTEAFF. The rearrangement joins TRBV20-1 to TRBJ1-1; D possibly corresponds to TRBD1 (5 bases). V shed 1 base and J shed 0 bases, with 9 bases lying between them. There are 14 residues in the CDR3. Germline CDR1 and CDR2: DFQATT and SNEGSKA (reference sequence).

This clonotype turned up a few times. This rearrangement joins TRBV29-1 to TRBJ1-2, with D unclear. Germline values: CDR1 SQVTM, CDR2 ANQGSEA. CDR3 size: 10 residues. V lost 3 bases to trimming and J lost 6 bases, with 5 bases between them. The CDR3 coding sequence is TGCAGCGTTGATGGGGATGGCTACACCTTC. Translated, it gives CSVDGDGYTF. Using reference TRBV29-1 and TRBJ1-2 for the parts outside the CDR3, the full variable domain is SAVISQKPSRDICQRGTSLTIQCQVDSQVTMMFWYRQQPGQSLTLIATANQGSEATYESGFVIDKFPISRPNLTFSTLTVSNMSPEDSSIYLCSVDGDGYTFGSGTRLTVV.

The chain combines TRBV4-2 with TRBJ1-2; D remains unclear. The CDR3 consists of 14 residues. Germline CDR1 reads LGHNA; CDR2 reads YNFKEQ. Deletions cut 0 bases from V and 4 bases from J, with 9 bases between. The CDR3 nucleotides are TGTGCCAGCAGCCAAGAGACCGATCTCTATGGCTACACCTTC. This codes for CASSQETDLYGYTF.

This clonotype was detected a few times. The gene calls are TRBV4-1 and TRBJ2-1; 11 nucleotides match TRBD2. Losses at the gene ends were 4 bases for V and 5 bases for J; bases not matched to a gene: 7. The CDR3 is made up of 16 amino acids. The germline V gene has CDR1 MGHRA and CDR2 YSYEKL. CDR3 sequence reads: CASSLLPGLADNEQFF. The CDR3 coding sequence is TGCGCCAGCAGCCTTCTACCGGGACTAGCGGACAATGAGCAGTTCTTC.

This clonotype was detected only a few times. The chain carries TRBV20-1 and TRBJ2-1, with 9 positions matching TRBD2. Germline loops: CDR1 DFQATT, CDR2 SNEGSKA (reference sequence). J gave up 7 bases and V 1 base, and 5 bases lay outside the gene matches. This CDR3 contains 14 residues. CDR3 sequence reads: CSARGLAETNEQFF. The CDR3 region has the DNA TGCAGTGCTAGAGGACTAGCGGAGACTAATGAGCAGTTCTTC.

The gene calls are TRBV11-2 and TRBJ2-4; D ambiguous. The ends were cut back, 4 bases at V and 13 bases at J, with 14 bases in the middle. Germline CDR1 is SGHAT and CDR2 is FQNNGV. This CDR3 is 12 amino acids long. This CDR3 is CASSYRVSMQYF. The DNA of the CDR3 is TGTGCCAGCAGCTACCGGGTCTCCATGCAGTACTTC. The complete variable domain, with remaining parts taken from reference TRBV11-2 and TRBJ2-4, reads EAGVAQSPRYKIIEKRQSVAFWCNPISGHATLYWYQQILGQGPKLLIQFQNNGVVDDSQLPKDRFSAERLKGVDSTLKIQPAKLEDSAVYLCASSYRVSMQYFGAGTRLSVL.

This clonotype has at least ten counts. J is TRBJ2-1 and V is TRBV30; the match to TRBD2 covers 10 bases. J gave up 1 base and V 1 base, and 7 bases lay outside the gene matches. The length of the CDR3 is 17 residues. Germline CDR1 reads GTSNPN; CDR2 reads SVGIG (reference sequence). The CDR3 region is CAWSDLLAGRSYNEQFF. CDR3 nucleotides: TGTGCCTGGAGTGACCTACTAGCGGGAAGATCCTACAATGAGCAGTTCTTC.

This clonotype was picked up many times. V is TRBV19 and J is TRBJ1-1, with D possibly TRBD1 on 5 matching bases. CDR3 length: 13 residues. Germline values: CDR1 LNHDA, CDR2 SQIVND (reference sequence). Deletions cut 3 bases from V and 1 base from J, with 6 bases between. The CDR3 here is CASSMGQNTEAFF. For the CDR3, the DNA is TGTGCCAGTAGTATGGGGCAGAACACTGAAGCTTTCTTT.

At least ten counts were recorded for this clonotype. This chain uses TRBV30 with TRBJ1-2; 9 bases are shared with TRBD1. V gave up 2 bases and J gave up 8 bases; unmatched junction bases: 9. Germline-derived CDR1 and CDR2 are GTSNPN and SVGIG (reference sequence). This CDR3 is built from 14 residues. The DNA of the CDR3 is TGTGCCTGGAGTAAGGACAGGGGCTCAGGGGGCTACACCTTC. This encodes CAWSKDRGSGGYTF. Full variable domain (missing parts from reference TRBV30 and TRBJ1-2): SQTIHQWPATLVQPVGSPLSLECTVEGTSNPNLYWYRQAAGRGLQLLFYSVGIGQISSEVPQNLSASRPQDRQFILSSKKLLLSDSGFYLCAWSKDRGSGGYTFGSGTRLTVV.

This clonotype was counted between two and nine times. The V gene is TRBV28, the J gene TRBJ2-6; possibly TRBD2 for D (5 bases). Per germline, CDR1 MDHEN and CDR2 SYDVKM. Between the trimmed V and J ends, which lost 3 bases and 0 bases, there was a span of 12 bases. The CDR3 has 17 amino acids. The CDR3 DNA is TGTGCCAGCAGTTTCCGGGGATCCCGCTCTGGGGCCAACGTCCTGACTTTC. This sequence encodes CASSFRGSRSGANVLTF.

This clonotype came up many times. This sequence joins TRBV4-1 and TRBJ2-1; D is perhaps TRBD1 or TRBD2 (5 bases each). In germline, CDR1 is MGHRA, CDR2 YSYEKL. This CDR3 is 16 amino acids long. V lost 2 bases, J lost 5 bases, and 16 bases lay in between. DNA for the CDR3: TGCGCCAGCAGCCAACCGACCAGGGACCGAAACAATGAGCAGTTCTTC. Translated, it gives CASSQPTRDRNNEQFF.

This clonotype was found a few times. The chain uses TRBV4-1 and TRBJ1-2; D uncertain. Trimming cost V 1 base and J 3 bases, with 12 bases left between them. The germline V gene encodes CDR1 MGHRA and CDR2 YSYEKL. CDR3 length: 15 residues. The CDR3 DNA is TGCGCCAGCAGCCAAGTGGCCCGCCCAGACTATGGCTACACCTTC. Translating gives CASSQVARPDYGYTF.

The gene calls are TRBV20-1 and TRBJ1-2; D unclear. CDR3 length: 14 residues. V gave up 6 bases and J gave up 4 bases, with 18 bases separating them. Germline V gene sequence: CDR1 DFQATT, CDR2 SNEGSKA (reference sequence). The CDR3: CSANVGGGGYGYTF. As DNA, the CDR3 is TGCAGTGCAAACGTGGGTGGCGGCGGCTATGGCTACACCTTC.

This clonotype was observed at least ten times. The genes are TRBV19 and TRBJ1-5, with D uncertain. V was shortened by 3 bases and J by 4 bases, with 7 bases between the two germline ends. The CDR3 sequence is 13 residues long. The germline CDR1 and CDR2 sequences are LNHDA and SQIVND (reference sequence). CDR3 loop: CASSIIWNQPQHF. The CDR3, as DNA: TGTGCCAGTAGTATTATATGGAATCAGCCCCAGCATTTT.

In this sample, this clonotype turned up many times. This rearrangement joins TRBV20-1 to TRBJ2-4; TRBD1 matches 8 bases. J lost 4 bases, V lost 7 bases, and 9 bases had no gene match. The CDR3 loop spans 14 amino acids. Germline CDR1 and CDR2: DFQATT and SNEGSKA (reference sequence). The CDR3 is CSVSGGQGKNIQYF. DNA for the CDR3: TGCAGTGTGTCAGGCGGACAGGGTAAAAACATTCAGTACTTC.

The genes are TRBV3-1 and TRBJ2-3; 7 bases are a match to TRBD2. This CDR3 spans 16 amino acids. Germline V CDR1 and CDR2: LGHDT, YNNKEL (reference sequence). The J segment lost 0 bases and the V segment lost 4 bases, leaving 7 bases of the junction unmatched. The CDR3 here is CASSPHWGGSTDTQYF. Here the CDR3 DNA reads TGTGCCAGCAGCCCCCATTGGGGGGGAAGCACAGATACGCAGTATTTT.

This clonotype was counted many times. The chain has TRBV5-1 and TRBJ2-1; perhaps TRBD2 as D (5 bases). Germline CDR1 and CDR2: SGHRS and YFSETQ. Trimming pared 2 bases from V and 0 bases from J, leaving 12 bases between. The CDR3 totals 16 residues. CDR3 loop: CASSFYRGGSYNEQFF. The CDR3 nucleotides are TGCGCCAGCAGCTTCTACAGAGGAGGCTCCTACAATGAGCAGTTCTTC.

This clonotype was counted many times. The rearrangement joins TRBV7-2 to TRBJ1-3; D is uncertain. V dropped 4 bases and J dropped 4 bases, with 8 bases sitting between them. Germline V gene lookup returns CDR1 SGHTA and CDR2 FQGNSA. The CDR3 length is 13 residues. CDR3 sequence: CASSSNRGNTIYF. In nucleotides, the CDR3 is TGTGCCAGCAGCTCCAACCGCGGAAACACCATATATTTT.

This clonotype is categorized as medium-sized. The chain uses TRBV7-2 and TRBJ1-4; D is perhaps TRBD1 (5 bases). Trimming shortened V by 5 bases and J by 8 bases, and 15 bases separated the two germline ends. This CDR3 has 14 residues. Per germline, CDR1 SGHTA and CDR2 FQGNSA. CDR3 sequence: CASSPDSYAEKLFF. The CDR3 region has the DNA TGTGCCAGCAGCCCCGACAGTTACGCGGAAAAACTGTTTTTT.

This clonotype was observed at least ten times. This chain connects TRBV12-3 or TRBV12-4 to TRBJ2-7; possible D gene TRBD2, 6 bases. V lost 6 bases and J 0 bases, leaving 15 bases between the germline ends. The CDR3 consists of 15 residues. CDR3 bases: TGTGCCAGCAGCCCCGGGGTAGCGGTCTCCTACGAGCAGTACTTC. Translating gives CASSPGVAVSYEQYF.

This clonotype was detected ten times or more. The chain uses TRBV4-1 and TRBJ2-5, with 9 bases identical to TRBD2. The CDR3 runs to 13 residues. Trimming cost V 6 bases and J 4 bases; bases outside gene matches: 3. Germline values: CDR1 MGHRA, CDR2 YSYEKL. The CDR3 region is CASSGGGGETQYF. For the CDR3, the DNA is TGCGCCAGCAGTGGCGGGGGGGGAGAGACCCAGTACTTC.

This clonotype was detected ten times or more. The V gene is TRBV27, the J gene TRBJ2-1; 7 bases line up with TRBD2. The CDR3 spans 15 residues. CDR1 is MNHEY, CDR2 SMNVEV, per germline (reference sequence). The trim removed 3 bases at V and 7 bases at J, leaving 9 bases unmatched. The CDR3 DNA reads as TGTGCCAGCAGTTTTTCGGTGGGGGGGAGGAATGAGCAGTTCTTC. This encodes CASSFSVGGRNEQFF.